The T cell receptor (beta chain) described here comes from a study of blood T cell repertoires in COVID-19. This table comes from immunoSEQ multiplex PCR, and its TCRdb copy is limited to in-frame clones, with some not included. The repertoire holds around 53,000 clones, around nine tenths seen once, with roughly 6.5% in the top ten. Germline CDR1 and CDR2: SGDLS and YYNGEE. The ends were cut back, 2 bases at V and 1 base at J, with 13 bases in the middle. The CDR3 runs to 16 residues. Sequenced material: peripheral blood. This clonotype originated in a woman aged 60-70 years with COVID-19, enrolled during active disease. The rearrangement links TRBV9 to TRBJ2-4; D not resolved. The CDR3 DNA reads TGTGCCAGCAGCGTGGGCCAGACGTCGGCCAAAAACATTCAGTACTTC. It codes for CASSVGQTSAKNIQYF.